This is a list of T cell receptor beta chains from one sample in a study of beta chain features in type 1 diabetes. The assay was immunoSEQ multiplex PCR, and TCRdb's table has in-frame clones only and misses some. The table lists under 550,000 clones, roughly an eighth of them singletons. Sequenced sample: naive CD4+ T cells from blood. The source of these receptors is a woman between 18 and 29 years old in good health. Both conserved end residues are trimmed from each CDR3. Fields, in order: J gene, V gene, clone size, CDR3 protein. A clone size is listed for some rows: how often the clone was seen (once, few, many), or a class if it is expanded.

J gene: TRBJ2-7
V gene: TRBV27
clone size: -
CDR3 protein: ASSFVGLPTYEQY

J gene: TRBJ2-1
V gene: TRBV4-1
clone size: few
CDR3 protein: ASSLLWGSDNEQF

J gene: TRBJ2-5
V gene: TRBV18
clone size: few
CDR3 protein: ASSPGQQETQY

J gene: TRBJ1-2
V gene: TRBV28
clone size: few
CDR3 protein: ASSLSGVGQGRSGYT

J gene: TRBJ2-1
V gene: TRBV4-3
clone size: few
CDR3 protein: ASSLYPGQVYNEQF

J gene: TRBJ2-5
V gene: TRBV18
clone size: -
CDR3 protein: ASSPWGQETQY

J gene: TRBJ1-5
V gene: TRBV2
clone size: -
CDR3 protein: ASSDTQPQH

J gene: TRBJ1-2
V gene: TRBV14
clone size: -
CDR3 protein: ASSQAIQASYGYT

J gene: TRBJ2-5
V gene: TRBV29-1
clone size: -
CDR3 protein: SLESPGLVYQETQY

J gene: TRBJ2-5
V gene: TRBV18
clone size: few
CDR3 protein: ASSPNGGETQY

J gene: TRBJ2-6
V gene: TRBV4-3
clone size: few
CDR3 protein: ASSQEGQGTLGANVLT

J gene: TRBJ2-5
V gene: TRBV28
clone size: -
CDR3 protein: ASSQDLGETQY

J gene: TRBJ2-5
V gene: TRBV29-1
clone size: -
CDR3 protein: CHLCSAGTQETQY

J gene: TRBJ2-3
V gene: TRBV7-2
clone size: few
CDR3 protein: ASSLKFSGGGDTQY

J gene: TRBJ1-1
V gene: TRBV9
clone size: few
CDR3 protein: ASSRDTEAF

J gene: TRBJ2-1
V gene: TRBV19
clone size: -
CDR3 protein: ASRLAGASSYNEQF

J gene: TRBJ2-7
V gene: TRBV7-9
clone size: -
CDR3 protein: ASSLGRSEDEQY

J gene: TRBJ2-1
V gene: TRBV5-1
clone size: -
CDR3 protein: ASSLGQSYNEQF

J gene: TRBJ2-5
V gene: TRBV20-1
clone size: few
CDR3 protein: SAREGRTQY

J gene: TRBJ1-2
V gene: TRBV6-6
clone size: few
CDR3 protein: ASSYAPSRERGYT

J gene: TRBJ2-7
V gene: TRBV4-3
clone size: -
CDR3 protein: ASSQDRKQGPYEQY

J gene: TRBJ2-1
V gene: TRBV11-2
clone size: few
CDR3 protein: ASSYRTSGSEQF

J gene: TRBJ1-1
V gene: TRBV9
clone size: -
CDR3 protein: ASSVGPGVNTEAF

J gene: TRBJ2-7
V gene: TRBV29-1
clone size: few
CDR3 protein: SVAPQATAYEQY

J gene: TRBJ1-4
V gene: TRBV19
clone size: few
CDR3 protein: ASATQGFTNEKLF

J gene: TRBJ2-1
V gene: TRBV30
clone size: -
CDR3 protein: AWFGEYNEQF

J gene: TRBJ2-5
V gene: TRBV7-8
clone size: few
CDR3 protein: ASRDARIQETQY

J gene: TRBJ2-1
V gene: TRBV9
clone size: few
CDR3 protein: ASSVDGTHYNEQF

J gene: TRBJ2-1
V gene: TRBV29-1
clone size: -
CDR3 protein: SGAQGSEQF

J gene: TRBJ2-2
V gene: TRBV5-4
clone size: -
CDR3 protein: ASSLDLNTGELF

J gene: TRBJ2-6
V gene: TRBV4-1
clone size: few
CDR3 protein: ASSQDLRGPGANVLT

J gene: TRBJ2-5
V gene: TRBV7-9
clone size: -
CDR3 protein: ASSFAGQETQY

J gene: TRBJ2-5
V gene: TRBV7-2
clone size: -
CDR3 protein: ASSLVGSETQY

J gene: TRBJ2-7
V gene: TRBV25-1
clone size: few
CDR3 protein: ASSGAGRGPYEQY

J gene: TRBJ2-5
V gene: TRBV6-6
clone size: -
CDR3 protein: ASSYSGSAGQETQY

J gene: TRBJ2-1
V gene: TRBV28
clone size: few
CDR3 protein: ASSTLAGATINEQF

J gene: TRBJ2-3
V gene: TRBV13
clone size: few
CDR3 protein: ASSPSTDTQY

J gene: TRBJ1-2
V gene: TRBV29-1
clone size: few
CDR3 protein: SVEPSNLYGYT